Below, one T cell receptor beta chain is given with its context. The antigen remains unidentified. The CDR3 runs 15 residues. The germline V gene has CDR1 SGDLS and CDR2 YYNGEE. The V and J ends lost 0 bases and 8 bases respectively, with 17 bases between them. These data originate in a study of response to subunit inactivated influenza vaccine. TCRdb re-called the RT-PCR reads through MiXCR, storing one row per CDR3 protein. The table has about 830,000 distinct CDR3 sequences, around 20% seen once. General observations from the study: Authors suggested seasonal influenza vaccinations each recruit few new T cells.

The V and J genes are TRBV9 and TRBJ2-5; D gene uncertain. The source material was PBMCs from blood, sampled less than 6 days after vaccination. This receptor was obtained from a man in his fifties or sixties who received an inactivated influenza vaccine. The CDR3 protein is CASSVAGFFPATQYF. The DNA of the CDR3 is TGTGCCAGCAGCGTAGCAGGCTTCTTTCCGGCTACCCAGTACTTC.